Presented here are 21 T cell receptor beta chains from one specimen sequenced in a study of siplizumab effects on memory and regulatory T cells. Assay: immunoSEQ multiplex PCR; the TCRdb copy retains only in-frame clones and omits some. This table holds around 95,000 clones, more than 85% found once. Material for sequencing was CD4+ T cells sorted from blood. These receptors all come from a human donor in good health.

The rearrangement uses TRBV11-1 and TRBJ2-5, with D perhaps matching TRBD1 (5 bases). The CDR3 has 16 residues. Germline CDR1 SGHAT, CDR2 FQDESV (reference sequence). V was pared by 5 bases and J by 1 base, with 17 bases between. CDR3 amino acids: CASSPLRGLSQETQYF. Written as DNA, the CDR3 is TGTGCCAGCAGCCCCCTAAGGGGCCTAAGCCAAGAGACCCAGTACTTC.

This clone ranks as medium-sized. The rearrangement uses TRBV6-5 and TRBJ2-1; 12 bases match TRBD2. J was trimmed by 9 bases and V by 8 bases; bases with no gene match: 8. The germline gives CDR1 MNHEY, CDR2 SVGAGI. This CDR3 has 14 amino acids. CDR3 sequence (DNA): TGTGCCAGCTTTAGGACTAGCGGGATGGGTGAGCAGTTCTTC. Translated: CASFRTSGMGEQFF.

The chain links TRBV6-5 to TRBJ1-2; 8 bases are shared with TRBD1. This CDR3 has 14 amino acids. V was pared by 6 bases and J by 5 bases, with 8 bases of the junction left unmatched. CDR1 is MNHEY and CDR2 is SVGAGI in the germline V gene. DNA of the CDR3: TGTGCCAGCAGGCGGACCGGGACAGGTTATGGCTACACCTTC. It encodes CASRRTGTGYGYTF.

The genes are TRBV9 and TRBJ2-7; 8 nucleotides align to TRBD1. After removal of 3 bases from V and 0 bases from J, the junction contained 8 bases not matched to a gene. This CDR3 comprises 16 residues. Germline loops: CDR1 SGDLS, CDR2 YYNGEE. CDR3 sequence reads: CASSGDGTGGSYEQYF. CDR3 coding DNA: TGTGCCAGCAGCGGAGACGGGACAGGCGGCTCCTACGAGCAGTACTTC. Looking up the rest from reference TRBV9 and TRBJ2-7 gives the full variable domain: DSGVTQTPKHLITATGQRVTLRCSPRSGDLSVYWYQQSLDQGLQFLIQYYNGEERAKGNILERFSAQQFPDLHSELNLSSLELGDSALYFCASSGDGTGGSYEQYFGPGTRLTVT.

The genes are TRBV11-3 and TRBJ1-1; D is unresolved. V dropped 4 bases and J dropped 5 bases, with 5 bases sitting between them. Germline V gene sequence: CDR1 SGHNT, CDR2 YENEEA. The CDR3 runs 11 residues. In DNA form, the CDR3 reads TGTGCCAGCAGCTCCGGGACTGAAGCTTTCTTT. Residues: CASSSGTEAFF.

The chain has TRBV5-4 and TRBJ1-5, with 8 bases matching TRBD1. Trimming at V came to 4 bases and at J to 6 bases, leaving 6 bases not matched to a gene. The CDR3 totals 14 residues. The germline gives CDR1 SGHNT, CDR2 YYREEE (reference sequence). CDR3 DNA sequence: TGTGCCAGCAGCGCAGGGGGCAGTCCTCAGCCCCAGCATTTT. Protein: CASSAGGSPQPQHF.

The J gene is TRBJ2-3, the V gene TRBV7-2; D is unresolved. The CDR3 contains 13 residues. The germline V and J ends were trimmed by 0 bases and 4 bases, with 5 bases remaining between them. The germline gives CDR1 SGHTA, CDR2 FQGNSA. CDR3 protein: CASSLARADTQYF. The CDR3 DNA sequence: TGTGCCAGCAGCTTAGCTAGGGCAGATACGCAGTATTTT.

The V and J genes are TRBV18 and TRBJ2-2; TRBD2 aligns across 12 bases. CDR1 is KGHSH and CDR2 is LQKENI in the germline V gene. CDR3 size: 15 residues. The J segment lost 4 bases and the V segment lost 3 bases, leaving 0 bases of the junction unmatched. The CDR3 coding sequence is TGTGCCAGCTCACCGACTAGCGGGGGCACCGGGGAGCTGTTTTTT. This gives the protein CASSPTSGGTGELFF.

This chain uses TRBV2 with TRBJ2-5; TRBD2 might be the D (5 bases). V lost 6 bases, J lost 3 bases, and 14 bases lay in between. Germline V gene sequence: CDR1 SNHLY, CDR2 FYNNEI. The CDR3 consists of 14 residues. The CDR3 DNA is TGTGCCAGCAGCGGACTGCTCCGAGAAGAGACCCAGTACTTC. It yields the protein CASSGLLREETQYF. The full variable domain, completed using reference TRBV2 and TRBJ2-5, is EPEVTQTPSHQVTQMGQEVILRCVPISNHLYFYWYRQILGQKVEFLVSFYNNEISEKSEIFDDQFSVERPDGSNFTLKIRSTKLEDSAMYFCASSGLLREETQYFGPGTRLLVL.

J is TRBJ2-3 and V is TRBV4-2; 8 positions match TRBD2. With 0 bases clipped from V and 3 bases from J, the junction kept 2 bases outside the gene matches. The CDR3 extends over 15 amino acids. The germline V gene has CDR1 LGHNA and CDR2 YNFKEQ. The DNA of the CDR3 is TGTGCCAGCAGCCAAGAGGGCGGGGGGACAGATACGCAGTATTTT. Its translation: CASSQEGGGTDTQYF.

The gene calls are TRBV7-2 and TRBJ2-5; TRBD1 matches at 7 bases. Germline trimming cut 7 bases from V and 5 bases from J; bases unmatched to any gene: 13. Per germline, CDR1 SGHTA and CDR2 FQGNSA. The CDR3 consists of 15 residues. The CDR3 loop is CASTSVAQGRETQYF. CDR3 nucleotides: TGTGCCAGCACCTCTGTCGCACAGGGGCGGGAGACCCAGTACTTC. The full variable domain, in which reference TRBV7-2 and TRBJ2-5 provide the parts outside the CDR3, is GAGVSQSPSNKVTEKGKDVELRCDPISGHTALYWYRQSLGQGLEFLIYFQGNSAPDKSGLPSDRFSAERTGGSVSTLTIQRTQQEDSAVYLCASTSVAQGRETQYFGPGTRLLVL.

The chain links TRBV7-9 to TRBJ2-1; D not resolved. Trimming shortened V by 7 bases and J by 8 bases, and 21 bases separated the two germline ends. The germline V gene has CDR1 SEHNR and CDR2 FQNEAQ (reference sequence). This CDR3 has 15 residues. CDR3 sequence: CASTLLGIGFDEQFF. In nucleotides, the CDR3 is TGTGCCAGCACCCTCTTAGGCATCGGTTTCGATGAGCAGTTCTTC. Full variable domain (remainder filled in from reference TRBV7-9 and TRBJ2-1): DTGVSQNPRHKITKRGQNVTFRCDPISEHNRLYWYRQTLGQGPEFLTYFQNEAQLEKSRLLSDRFSAERPKGSFSTLEIQRTEQGDSAMYLCASTLLGIGFDEQFFGPGTRLTVL.

The chain is built from TRBV4-1 and TRBJ2-7; D is unclear. The V end lost 3 bases, the J end lost 0 bases, and 12 bases lay between the germline ends. CDR3 length equals 15 residues. Germline V CDR1 and CDR2: MGHRA, YSYEKL. The CDR3 protein is CASSHPASDSYEQYF. DNA of the CDR3: TGCGCCAGCAGCCATCCTGCCAGCGACTCCTACGAGCAGTACTTC.

This clone appeared a single time. The chain couples TRBV5-5 to TRBJ1-1; D is perhaps TRBD1 (5 bases). Germline CDR1 reads SGHKS; CDR2 reads YYEKEE (reference sequence). The length of the CDR3 is 16 residues. V lost 2 bases and J 0 bases, leaving 14 bases between the germline ends. The CDR3: CASSLYGQTLNTEAFF. The CDR3 region has the DNA TGTGCCAGCAGCTTATATGGACAAACTTTGAACACTGAAGCTTTCTTT.

The rearrangement joins TRBV5-1 to TRBJ2-3, with unresolved D. Deletions cut 0 bases from V and 5 bases from J, with 10 bases between. The CDR3 totals 14 residues. CDR1 is SGHRS, CDR2 YFSETQ, per germline. CDR3 sequence reads: CASSLDPLGDTQYF. The CDR3 nucleotides are TGCGCCAGCAGCTTGGATCCCCTGGGAGATACGCAGTATTTT. The full variable domain, in which reference TRBV5-1 and TRBJ2-3 provide the parts outside the CDR3, is KAGVTQTPRYLIKTRGQQVTLSCSPISGHRSVSWYQQTPGQGLQFLFEYFSETQRNKGNFPGRFSGRQFSNSRSEMNVSTLELGDSALYLCASSLDPLGDTQYFGPGTRLTVL.

This clone was counted a few times. V usage is TRBV11-2 and J usage is TRBJ1-2; D is undetermined. This CDR3 is 13 amino acids long. Germline assignment: CDR1 SGHAT and CDR2 FQNNGV. V lost 2 bases, J lost 8 bases, and 12 bases lay in between. DNA for the CDR3: TGTGCCAGCAGCTTAACCACCACGGGCGGCTACACCTTC. Protein sequence: CASSLTTTGGYTF.

The chain is built from TRBV19 and TRBJ1-1, with D tentatively TRBD1 (6 bases). The germline V and J ends were trimmed by 4 bases and 4 bases, with 19 bases remaining between them. CDR1 is LNHDA, CDR2 SQIVND, per germline (reference sequence). This CDR3 region has 16 residues. The CDR3 here is CASSTLGQPSGTEAFF. The CDR3 nucleotides read TGTGCCAGTAGTACCCTTGGACAGCCGTCTGGCACTGAAGCTTTCTTT. The entire variable domain, with the rest obtained from reference TRBV19 and TRBJ1-1, is as follows: DGGITQSPKYLFRKEGQNVTLSCEQNLNHDAMYWYRQDPGQGLRLIYYSQIVNDFQKGDIAEGYSVSREKKESFPLTVTSAQKNPTAFYLCASSTLGQPSGTEAFFGQGTRLTVV.

J is TRBJ1-3 and V is TRBV4-2; 9 nucleotides agree with TRBD1. CDR1 and CDR2 (germline): LGHNA, YNFKEQ. V shed 4 bases and J 6 bases; nucleotides not matched to a gene: 4. The CDR3 contains 14 residues. Here the CDR3 reads CASSPRDRANTIYF. In nucleotides, the CDR3 is TGTGCCAGCAGCCCCCGGGACAGGGCAAACACCATATATTTT.

The rearrangement links TRBV6-5 to TRBJ2-7; unclear D gene. Per the germline V gene, CDR1 is MNHEY and CDR2 is SVGAGI. V was trimmed by 4 bases and J by 1 base, leaving 14 bases between them. The CDR3 is 15 amino acids. The chain's CDR3 is CASSLRSKGSYEQYF. The CDR3 DNA sequence: TGTGCCAGCAGTTTGCGTAGTAAGGGTTCCTACGAGCAGTACTTC.

V is TRBV2 and J is TRBJ1-3; D ambiguous. Germline V gene sequence: CDR1 SNHLY, CDR2 FYNNEI. V was shortened by 8 bases and J by 0 bases, with 8 bases between the two germline ends. This CDR3 spans 13 amino acids. CDR3 region: CASGSLSGNTIYF. CDR3 in DNA: TGTGCCAGCGGCAGCCTCTCTGGAAACACCATATATTTT.

The chain uses TRBV7-2 and TRBJ2-1, with D perhaps matching TRBD1 (5 bases). The CDR3 has 11 amino acids. Trimming stripped 1 base from V and 10 bases from J, with 5 bases between. The germline gives CDR1 SGHTA, CDR2 FQGNSA. CDR3 in amino acids: CASSLEGEQFF. The CDR3 bases are TGTGCCAGCAGCTTAGAGGGGGAGCAGTTCTTC.